The clone carrying this TCR beta chain has more than one count but fewer than ten. Its antigen remains unidentified. This record comes from a study of esophageal squamous cell carcinoma under preoperative chemotherapy. Germline V gene sequence: CDR1 DFQATT, CDR2 SNEGSKA (reference sequence). CDR3 size: 17 residues. J lost 3 bases, V lost 1 base, and 8 bases had no gene match. TCRdb reprocessed the PCR reads via MiXCR and lists one record per CDR3 protein. The sample yields about 15,000 distinct CDR3 sequences, nearly 50% seen once. Study-wide findings and caveats: After paclitaxel-nedaplatin, abundant clones were more likely to contract than amplify.

As for time point: before preoperative PTX-NDP chemotherapy. Paclitaxel-nedaplatin chemotherapy was given to patients ahead of their surgery. The chain links TRBV20-1 to TRBJ2-7, with 14 nucleotides matching TRBD2. This sample was obtained from a patient given preoperative chemotherapy. This TCR was recovered from a human donor with esophageal squamous cell carcinoma. The donor label of this sample is uncertain. The DNA of the CDR3 is TGCAGTGCTAGAGGATTGGGACTAGCGGGAGAAAACTACGAGCAGTACTTC. This encodes CSARGLGLAGENYEQYF.